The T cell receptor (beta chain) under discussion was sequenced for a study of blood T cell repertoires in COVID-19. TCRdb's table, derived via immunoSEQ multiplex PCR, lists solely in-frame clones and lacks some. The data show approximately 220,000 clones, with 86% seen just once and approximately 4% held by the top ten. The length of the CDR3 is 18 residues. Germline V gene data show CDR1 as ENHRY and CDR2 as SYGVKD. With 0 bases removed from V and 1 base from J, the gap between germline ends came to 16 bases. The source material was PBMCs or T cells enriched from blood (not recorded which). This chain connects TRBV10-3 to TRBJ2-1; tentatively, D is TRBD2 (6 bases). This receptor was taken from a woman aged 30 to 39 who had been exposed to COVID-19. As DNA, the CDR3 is TGTGCCATCAGTGAGTCTGAGGCGGGGATCACGTCCTACAATGAGCAGTTCTTC. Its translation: CAISESEAGITSYNEQFF.